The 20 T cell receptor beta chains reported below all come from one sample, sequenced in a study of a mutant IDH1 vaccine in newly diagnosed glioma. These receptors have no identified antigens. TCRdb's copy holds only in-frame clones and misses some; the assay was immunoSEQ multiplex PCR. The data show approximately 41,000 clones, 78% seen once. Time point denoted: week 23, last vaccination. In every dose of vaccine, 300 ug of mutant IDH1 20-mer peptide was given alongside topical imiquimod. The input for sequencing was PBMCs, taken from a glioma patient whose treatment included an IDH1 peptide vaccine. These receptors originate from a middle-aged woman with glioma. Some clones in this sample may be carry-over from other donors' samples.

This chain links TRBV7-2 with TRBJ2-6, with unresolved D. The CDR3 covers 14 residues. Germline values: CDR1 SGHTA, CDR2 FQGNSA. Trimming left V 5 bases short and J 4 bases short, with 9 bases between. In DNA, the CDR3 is TGTGCCAGCAGCCCCTACCCGGGGGCCAACGTCCTGACTTTC. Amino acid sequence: CASSPYPGANVLTF.

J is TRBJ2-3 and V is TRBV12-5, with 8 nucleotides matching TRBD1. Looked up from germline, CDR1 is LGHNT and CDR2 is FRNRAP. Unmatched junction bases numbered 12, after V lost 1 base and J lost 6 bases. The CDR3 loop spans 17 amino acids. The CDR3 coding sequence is TGTGCTAGTGGTTTGGCCCAGGGGGCCCTTGTGCCGGATACGCAGTATTTT. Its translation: CASGLAQGALVPDTQYF.

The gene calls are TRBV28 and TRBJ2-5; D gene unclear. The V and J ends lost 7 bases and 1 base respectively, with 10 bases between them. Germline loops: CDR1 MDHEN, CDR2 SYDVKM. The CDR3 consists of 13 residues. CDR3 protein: CASKGSLQETQYF. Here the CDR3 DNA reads TGTGCCAGCAAGGGCAGCCTCCAAGAGACCCAGTACTTC.

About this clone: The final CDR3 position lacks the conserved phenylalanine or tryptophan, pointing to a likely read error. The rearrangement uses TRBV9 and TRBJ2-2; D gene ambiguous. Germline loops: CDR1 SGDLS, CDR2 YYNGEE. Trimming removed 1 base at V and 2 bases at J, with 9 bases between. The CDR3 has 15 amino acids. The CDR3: CASSVRQTNTGELFL. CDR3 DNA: TGTGCCAGCAGCGTAAGGCAGACAAACACCGGGGAGCTGTTTCTT.

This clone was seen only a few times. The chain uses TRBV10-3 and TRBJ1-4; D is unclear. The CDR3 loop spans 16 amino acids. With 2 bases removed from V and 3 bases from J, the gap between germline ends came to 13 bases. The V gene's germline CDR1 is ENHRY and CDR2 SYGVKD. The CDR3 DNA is TGTGCCATCAGTGAGAGGCCGGGGAGGGCTAATGAAAAACTGTTTTTT. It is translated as CAISERPGRANEKLFF.

The chain's CDR3 is CASSYRSVSEGYTF. CDR3 coding DNA: TGTGCCAGCAGTTACAGGAGCGTCTCGGAGGGCTACACCTTC. The chain uses TRBV6-5 and TRBJ1-2, with D hard to call. V lost 2 bases, J lost 8 bases, and 15 bases lay in between. This CDR3 is built from 14 residues. The V gene's germline CDR1 is MNHEY and CDR2 SVGAGI.

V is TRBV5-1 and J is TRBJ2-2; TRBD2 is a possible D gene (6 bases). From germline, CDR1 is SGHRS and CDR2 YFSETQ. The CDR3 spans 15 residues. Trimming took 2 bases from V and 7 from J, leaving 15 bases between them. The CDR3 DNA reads TGCGCCAGCAGCTTAGGGGAAGATAGCGGCGGGGAGCTGTTTTTT. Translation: CASSLGEDSGGELFF.

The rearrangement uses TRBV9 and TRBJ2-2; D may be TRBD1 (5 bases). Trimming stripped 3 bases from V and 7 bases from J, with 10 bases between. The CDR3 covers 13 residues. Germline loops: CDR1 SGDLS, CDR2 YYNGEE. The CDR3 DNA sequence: TGTGCCAGCAGCGGCAGGGATGGCGGGGAGCTGTTTTTT. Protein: CASSGRDGGELFF.

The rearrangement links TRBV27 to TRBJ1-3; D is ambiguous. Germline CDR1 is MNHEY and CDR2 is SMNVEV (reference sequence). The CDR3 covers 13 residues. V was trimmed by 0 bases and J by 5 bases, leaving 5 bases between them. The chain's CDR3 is CASSLSQRNTIYF. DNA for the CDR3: TGTGCCAGCAGTTTATCGCAGAGAAACACCATATATTTT.

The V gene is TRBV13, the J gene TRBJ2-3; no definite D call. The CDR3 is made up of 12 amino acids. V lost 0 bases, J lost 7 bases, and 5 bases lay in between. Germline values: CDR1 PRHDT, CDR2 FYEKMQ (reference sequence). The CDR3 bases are TGTGCCAGCAGCTTAGGCCGAAATACGCAGTATTTT. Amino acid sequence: CASSLGRNTQYF.

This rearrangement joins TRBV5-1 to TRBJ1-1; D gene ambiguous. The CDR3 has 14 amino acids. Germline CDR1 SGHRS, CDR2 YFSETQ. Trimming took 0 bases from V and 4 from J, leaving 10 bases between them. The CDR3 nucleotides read TGCGCCAGCAGCTTGGACGGCATGAGCACTGAAGCTTTCTTT. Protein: CASSLDGMSTEAFF. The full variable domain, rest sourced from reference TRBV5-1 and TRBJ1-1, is KAGVTQTPRYLIKTRGQQVTLSCSPISGHRSVSWYQQTPGQGLQFLFEYFSETQRNKGNFPGRFSGRQFSNSRSEMNVSTLELGDSALYLCASSLDGMSTEAFFGQGTRLTVV.

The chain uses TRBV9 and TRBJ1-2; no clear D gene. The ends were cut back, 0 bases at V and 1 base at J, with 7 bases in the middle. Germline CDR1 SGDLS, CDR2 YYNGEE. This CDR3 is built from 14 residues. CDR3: CASSVEGVNYGYTF. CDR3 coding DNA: TGTGCCAGCAGCGTAGAGGGCGTTAACTATGGCTACACCTTC.

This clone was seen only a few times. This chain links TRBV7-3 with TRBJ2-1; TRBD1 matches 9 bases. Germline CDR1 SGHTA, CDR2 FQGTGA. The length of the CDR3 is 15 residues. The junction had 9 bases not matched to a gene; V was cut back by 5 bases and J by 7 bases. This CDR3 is CASSPQGANSNEQFF. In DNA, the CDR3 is TGTGCCAGCAGCCCACAGGGGGCAAACTCGAATGAGCAGTTCTTC.

The CDR3 nucleotides are TGTGCCTGGACACTAGCGGGGGGCCGCAAAGAGACCCAGTACTTC. Protein sequence: CAWTLAGGRKETQYF. The chain carries TRBV30 and TRBJ2-5; 12 nucleotides line up with TRBD2. CDR3 size: 15 residues. Germline V CDR1 and CDR2: GTSNPN, SVGIG (reference sequence). Trimming cost V 4 bases and J 3 bases; bases outside gene matches: 6.

The CDR3 DNA sequence: TGTGCCAGCAGTGAAGCCGGTGGTGCGGGTTATAGCAATCAGCCCCAGCATTTT. It is translated as CASSEAGGAGYSNQPQHF. This chain uses TRBV6-1 with TRBJ1-5; D unresolved. Per germline, CDR1 MNHNS and CDR2 SASEGT. CDR3 length equals 18 residues. V lost 0 bases and J lost 0, with 15 bases in between.

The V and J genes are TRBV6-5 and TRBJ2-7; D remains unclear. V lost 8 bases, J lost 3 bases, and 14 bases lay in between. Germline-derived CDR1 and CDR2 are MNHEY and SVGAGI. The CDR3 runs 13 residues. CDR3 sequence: CASGERHFYEQYF. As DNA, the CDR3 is TGTGCCAGCGGAGAACGACACTTCTACGAGCAGTACTTC.

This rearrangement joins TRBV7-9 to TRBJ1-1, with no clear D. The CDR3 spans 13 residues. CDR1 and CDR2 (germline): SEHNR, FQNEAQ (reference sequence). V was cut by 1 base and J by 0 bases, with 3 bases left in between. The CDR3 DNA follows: TGTGCCAGCAGCTTAGATATGAACACTGAAGCTTTCTTT. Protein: CASSLDMNTEAFF. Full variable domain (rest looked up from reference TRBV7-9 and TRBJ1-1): DTGVSQNPRHKITKRGQNVTFRCDPISEHNRLYWYRQTLGQGPEFLTYFQNEAQLEKSRLLSDRFSAERPKGSFSTLEIQRTEQGDSAMYLCASSLDMNTEAFFGQGTRLTVV.

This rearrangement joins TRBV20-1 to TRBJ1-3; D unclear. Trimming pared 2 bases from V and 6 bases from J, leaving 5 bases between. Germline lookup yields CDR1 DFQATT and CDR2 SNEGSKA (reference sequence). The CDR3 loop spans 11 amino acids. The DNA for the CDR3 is TGCAGTGCTAGATATGTAAACACCATATATTTT. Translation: CSARYVNTIYF.

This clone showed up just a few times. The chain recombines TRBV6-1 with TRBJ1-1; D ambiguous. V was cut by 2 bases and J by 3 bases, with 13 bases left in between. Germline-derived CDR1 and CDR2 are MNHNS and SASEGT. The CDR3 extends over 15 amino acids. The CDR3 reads CASSERVNRDTEAFF. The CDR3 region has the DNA TGTGCCAGCAGTGAAAGGGTTAACCGGGACACTGAAGCTTTCTTT.

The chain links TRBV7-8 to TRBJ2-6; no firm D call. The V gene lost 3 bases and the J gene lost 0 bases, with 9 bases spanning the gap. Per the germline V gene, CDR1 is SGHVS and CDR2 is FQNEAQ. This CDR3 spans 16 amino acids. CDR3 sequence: CASSFGSLSGANVLTF. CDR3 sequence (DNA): TGTGCCAGCAGCTTCGGTTCCCTCTCTGGGGCCAACGTCCTGACTTTC.